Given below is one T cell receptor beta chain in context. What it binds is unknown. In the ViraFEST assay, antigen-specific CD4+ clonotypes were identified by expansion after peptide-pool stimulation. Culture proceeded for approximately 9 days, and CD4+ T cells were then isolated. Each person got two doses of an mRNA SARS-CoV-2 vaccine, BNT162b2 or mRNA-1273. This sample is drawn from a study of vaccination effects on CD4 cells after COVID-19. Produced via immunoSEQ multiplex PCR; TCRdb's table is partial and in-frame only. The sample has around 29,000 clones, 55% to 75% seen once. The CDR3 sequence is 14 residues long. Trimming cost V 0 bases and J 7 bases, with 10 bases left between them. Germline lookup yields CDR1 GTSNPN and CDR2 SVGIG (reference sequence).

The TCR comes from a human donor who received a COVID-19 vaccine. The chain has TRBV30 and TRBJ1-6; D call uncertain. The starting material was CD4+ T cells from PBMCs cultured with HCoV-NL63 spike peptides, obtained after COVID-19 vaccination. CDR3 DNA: TGTGCCTGGAGTGTACCGGCAGGAAATTCACCCCTCCACTTT. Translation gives CAWSVPAGNSPLHF.